This TCR beta chain was recorded in a study of CD8 T cells in Susac syndrome. In the case of this clonotype: Its target is not known.

Findings and caveats of the study: That the number of individuals in its TCR sequencing and HLA analysis was relatively small was acknowledged by the study.

Reverse transcription of roughly 0.45 to 1 ug RNA was carried out with random hexamers. TCRdb reprocessed the immunoSEQ multiplex PCR reads via MiXCR and lists one record per CDR3 protein. The table includes about 80,000 distinct CDR3 sequences, about 94% detected once. With 2 bases clipped from V and 1 base from J, the junction kept 1 base outside the gene matches. CDR3 size: 14 residues. Germline values: CDR1 DFQATT, CDR2 SNEGSKA (reference sequence). TEMRA cells were enriched by FACS, while CD8+ and CD4+ T cells were obtained through a negative isolation that was performed magnetically. The clonotype was recovered from a human donor in good health. Sequenced input: CD8+ T cells from PBMCs. J is TRBJ2-1 and V is TRBV20-1; TRBD1 aligns across 8 bases. For the CDR3, the DNA is TGCAGTGCTAGACAGGGGGCGTCCTACAATGAGCAGTTCTTC. Translation gives CSARQGASYNEQFF.